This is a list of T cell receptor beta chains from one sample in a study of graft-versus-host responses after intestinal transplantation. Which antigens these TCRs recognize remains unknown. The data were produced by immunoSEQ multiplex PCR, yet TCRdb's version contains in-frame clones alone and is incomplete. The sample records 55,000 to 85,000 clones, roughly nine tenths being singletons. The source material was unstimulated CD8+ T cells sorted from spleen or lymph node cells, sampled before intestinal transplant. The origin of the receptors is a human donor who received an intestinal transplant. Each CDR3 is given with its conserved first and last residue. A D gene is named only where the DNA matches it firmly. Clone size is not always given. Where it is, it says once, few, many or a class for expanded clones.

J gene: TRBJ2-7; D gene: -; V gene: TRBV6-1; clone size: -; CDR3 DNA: TGTGCCAGCAGTTTGGGATCAGCGGGCTCCTACGAGCAGTACTTC; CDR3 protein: CASSLGSAGSYEQYF
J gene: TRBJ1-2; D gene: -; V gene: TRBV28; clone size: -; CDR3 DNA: TGTGCCAGCAGTTTTTCTATCGTGGGCGGCTACACCTTC; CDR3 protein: CASSFSIVGGYTF
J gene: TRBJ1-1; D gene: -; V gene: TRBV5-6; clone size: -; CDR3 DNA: TGTGCCAGCACCTCGATTCCCGAGGGCGGATCCGCTGAAGCTTTCTTT; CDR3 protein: CASTSIPEGGSAEAFF
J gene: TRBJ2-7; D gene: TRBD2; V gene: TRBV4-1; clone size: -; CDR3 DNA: TGCGCCAGCAGCCAAGAACGGGCTAGCGGGCTCTACGAGCAGTACTTC; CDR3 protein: CASSQERASGLYEQYF
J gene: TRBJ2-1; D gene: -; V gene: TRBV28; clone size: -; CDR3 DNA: TGTGCCAGCAGTTTAGTCGGAGCAAGCTCCTACAATGAGCAGTTCTTC; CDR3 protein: CASSLVGASSYNEQFF
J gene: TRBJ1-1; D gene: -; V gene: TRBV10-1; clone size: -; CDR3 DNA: TGCGCCAGCAGTGAGTCAGACGTTCTCCCCGGAGGGATCACTGAAGCTTTCTTT; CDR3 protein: CASSESDVLPGGITEAFF
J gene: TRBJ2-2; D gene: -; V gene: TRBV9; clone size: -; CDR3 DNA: TGTGCCAGCAGCGTATCGGGGGGCAACACCGGGGAGCTGTTTTTT; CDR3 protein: CASSVSGGNTGELFF
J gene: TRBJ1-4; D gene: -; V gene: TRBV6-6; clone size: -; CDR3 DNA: TGTGCCAGCGGAGACCCAGGGACAACTAATGAAAAACTGTTTTTT; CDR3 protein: CASGDPGTTNEKLFF
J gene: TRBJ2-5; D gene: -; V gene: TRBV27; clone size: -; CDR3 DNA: TGTGCCAGCAGCCCCCGGCCGGAGACAGCTGGGGAAGAGACCCAGTACTTC; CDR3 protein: CASSPRPETAGEETQYF
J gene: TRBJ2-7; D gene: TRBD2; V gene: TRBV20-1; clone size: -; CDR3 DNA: TGCAGTGGGCTAGCGGGAGACGAGCAGTACTTC; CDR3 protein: CSGLAGDEQYF
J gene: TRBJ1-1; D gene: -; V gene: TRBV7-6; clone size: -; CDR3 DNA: TGTGCCAGCAGCTTAGGGGCCGACAGCCAAACCGAGGCTTTCTTT; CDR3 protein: CASSLGADSQTEAFF
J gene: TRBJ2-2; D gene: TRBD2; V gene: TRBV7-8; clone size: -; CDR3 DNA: TGTGCCAGCAGCTCAAAGCGGGGGAGGAACACCGGGGAGCTGTTTTTT; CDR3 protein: CASSSKRGRNTGELFF
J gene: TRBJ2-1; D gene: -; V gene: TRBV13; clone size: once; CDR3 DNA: TGTGCCAGCAGCTTACGAGGGGGTAACAATGAGCAGTTCTTC; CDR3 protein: CASSLRGGNNEQFF
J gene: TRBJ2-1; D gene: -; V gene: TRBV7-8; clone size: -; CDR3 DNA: TGTGCCAGCATGCGGGTAGACAATGAGCAGTTCTTC; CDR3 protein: CASMRVDNEQFF
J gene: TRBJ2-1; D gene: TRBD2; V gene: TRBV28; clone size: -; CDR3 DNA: TGTGCCAGCAGTTTTCTGACTAGCGGGAGTTACAATGAGCAGTTCTTC; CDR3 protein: CASSFLTSGSYNEQFF
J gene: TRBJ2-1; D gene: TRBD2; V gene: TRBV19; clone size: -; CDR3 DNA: TGTGCCAGTAGTATAGTATTTGGGACTAGTTTCGGAGAGGAGCAGTTCTTC; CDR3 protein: CASSIVFGTSFGEEQFF
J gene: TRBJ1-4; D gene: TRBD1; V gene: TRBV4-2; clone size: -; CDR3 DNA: TGTGCCAGCAGCCAAGAGGGGACAGGGGATGAAAAACTGTTTTTT; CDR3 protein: CASSQEGTGDEKLFF
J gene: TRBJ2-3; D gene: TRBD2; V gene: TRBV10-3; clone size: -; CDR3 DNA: TGTGCCATCAGTGAGTCGGGGACGGGAGGGCCCTCGGGAGATACGCAGTATTTT; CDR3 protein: CAISESGTGGPSGDTQYF
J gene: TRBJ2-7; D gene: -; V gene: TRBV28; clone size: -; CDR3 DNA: TGTGCCAGCAGTTTAAACAGGGCCGAGCAGTACTTC; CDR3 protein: CASSLNRAEQYF
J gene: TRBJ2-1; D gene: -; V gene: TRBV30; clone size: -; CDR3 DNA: TGTGCCTGGACAAGGGAGTCCTACAATGAGCAGTTCTTC; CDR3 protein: CAWTRESYNEQFF
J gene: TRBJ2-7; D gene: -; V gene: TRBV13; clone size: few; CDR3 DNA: TGTGCCAGCAGTGGAGGAGGCTACGAGCAGTACTTC; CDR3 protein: CASSGGGYEQYF
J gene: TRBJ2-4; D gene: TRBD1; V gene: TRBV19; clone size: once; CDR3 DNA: TGTGCCAGTAGTCCGGACAGGGGGTTAGCCAAAAACATTCAGTACTTC; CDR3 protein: CASSPDRGLAKNIQYF
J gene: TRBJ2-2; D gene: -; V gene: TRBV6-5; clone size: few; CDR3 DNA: TGTGCCACCCAAAGGGGGGGCGTCACCGGGGAGCTGTTTTTT; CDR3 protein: CATQRGGVTGELFF
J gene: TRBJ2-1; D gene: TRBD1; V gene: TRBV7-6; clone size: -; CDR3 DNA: TGTGCCAGCAGCTTCCTAAATCCCTCAGGGGGCCAATACAATGAGCAGTTCTTC; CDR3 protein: CASSFLNPSGGQYNEQFF
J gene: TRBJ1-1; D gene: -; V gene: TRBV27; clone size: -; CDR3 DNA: TGTGCCAGCAGTTTCGAAGTAGACACTGAAGCTTTCTTT; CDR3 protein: CASSFEVDTEAFF
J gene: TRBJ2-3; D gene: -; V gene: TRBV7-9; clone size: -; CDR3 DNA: TGTGCCAGCAGCACTCCTTTTACAGATACGCAGTATTTT; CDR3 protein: CASSTPFTDTQYF
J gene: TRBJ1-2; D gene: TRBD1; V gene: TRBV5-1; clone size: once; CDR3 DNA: TGCGCCAGCAGCCTCTACCGACAGGGCATAGATGGCTACACCTTC; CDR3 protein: CASSLYRQGIDGYTF
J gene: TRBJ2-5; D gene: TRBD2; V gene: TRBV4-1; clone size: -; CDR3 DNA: TGCGCCAGCAGCCAAGGAGATGGGCTAGCGGGGGGGCTTTGGGAGACCCAGTACTTC; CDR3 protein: CASSQGDGLAGGLWETQYF
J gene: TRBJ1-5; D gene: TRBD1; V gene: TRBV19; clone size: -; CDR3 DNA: TGCGGGACAGGGGCTCTTAATCAGCCCCAGCATTTT; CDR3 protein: CGTGALNQPQHF
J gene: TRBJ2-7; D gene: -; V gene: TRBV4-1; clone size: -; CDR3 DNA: TGCGCCAGCAGCCAAGTGCTCGCCTACCCCTACGAGCAGTACTTC; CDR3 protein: CASSQVLAYPYEQYF
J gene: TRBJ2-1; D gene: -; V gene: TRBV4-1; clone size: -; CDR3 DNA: TGCGCCAGCAGCCAAGGGGGGGGCGGGCCCGGCGATGAGCAGTTCTTC; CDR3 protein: CASSQGGGGPGDEQFF
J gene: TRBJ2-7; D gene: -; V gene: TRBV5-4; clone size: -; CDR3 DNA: TGTGCCAGCAGCTCAAACAGCAACTACGAGCAGTACTTC; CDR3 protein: CASSSNSNYEQYF
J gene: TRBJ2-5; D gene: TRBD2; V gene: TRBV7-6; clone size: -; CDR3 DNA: TGTGCCAGCACCCTTCGGGCTAGCGGGGGGGGAATCCAAGAGACCCAGTACTTC; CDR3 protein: CASTLRASGGGIQETQYF
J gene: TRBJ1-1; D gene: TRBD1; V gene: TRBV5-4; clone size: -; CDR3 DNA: TGTGCCAGCAGCTTGACGCAGGGGGAACATGAAGCTTTCTTT; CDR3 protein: CASSLTQGEHEAFF
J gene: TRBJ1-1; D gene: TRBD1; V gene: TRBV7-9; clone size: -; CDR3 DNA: TGTGCCAGCCACAGGGGTTTGAACACTGAAGCTTTCTTT; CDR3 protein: CASHRGLNTEAFF
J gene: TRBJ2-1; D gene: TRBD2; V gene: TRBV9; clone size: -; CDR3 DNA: TGTGCCAGCAGCCATGGACTAGCGGGGGGCTCCTTCTACAATGAGCAGTTCTTC; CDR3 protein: CASSHGLAGGSFYNEQFF
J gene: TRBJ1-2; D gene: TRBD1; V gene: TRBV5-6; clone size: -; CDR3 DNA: TGTGCCAGCAGCTCGAACAGGGGATACGGTGGCTACACCTTC; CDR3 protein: CASSSNRGYGGYTF